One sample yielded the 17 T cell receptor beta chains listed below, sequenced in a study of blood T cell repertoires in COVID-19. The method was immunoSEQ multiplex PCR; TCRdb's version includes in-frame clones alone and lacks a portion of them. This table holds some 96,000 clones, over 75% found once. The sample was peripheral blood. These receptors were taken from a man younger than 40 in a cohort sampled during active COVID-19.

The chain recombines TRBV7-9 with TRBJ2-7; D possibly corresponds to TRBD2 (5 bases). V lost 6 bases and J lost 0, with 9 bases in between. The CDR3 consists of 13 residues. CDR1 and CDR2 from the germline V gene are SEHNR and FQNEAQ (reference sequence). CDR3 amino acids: CASRPGSSYEQYF. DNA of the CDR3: TGTGCCAGCAGACCGGGGAGCTCCTACGAGCAGTACTTC.

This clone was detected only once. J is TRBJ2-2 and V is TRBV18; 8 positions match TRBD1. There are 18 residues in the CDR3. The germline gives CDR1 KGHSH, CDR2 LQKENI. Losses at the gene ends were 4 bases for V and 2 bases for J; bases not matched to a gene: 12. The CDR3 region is CASSQQGRTGFNTGELFF. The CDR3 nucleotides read TGTGCCAGCTCACAGCAAGGGCGGACAGGGTTCAACACCGGGGAGCTGTTTTTT. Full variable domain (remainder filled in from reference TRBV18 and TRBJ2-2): NAGVMQNPRHLVRRRGQEARLRCSPMKGHSHVYWYRQLPEEGLKFMVYLQKENIIDESGMPKERFSAEFPKEGPSILRIQQVVRGDSAAYFCASSQQGRTGFNTGELFFGEGSRLTVL.

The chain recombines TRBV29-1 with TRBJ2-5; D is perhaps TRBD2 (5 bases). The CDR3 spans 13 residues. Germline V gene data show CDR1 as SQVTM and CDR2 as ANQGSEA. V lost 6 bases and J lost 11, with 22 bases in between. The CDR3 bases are TGCAGCGTGGCTGACTATTTTCAGGTTTCGCAGTACTTC. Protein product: CSVADYFQVSQYF.

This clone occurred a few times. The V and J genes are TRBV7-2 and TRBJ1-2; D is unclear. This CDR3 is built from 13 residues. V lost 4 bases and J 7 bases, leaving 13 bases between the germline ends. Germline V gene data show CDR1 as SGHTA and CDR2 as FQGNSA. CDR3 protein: CASSSVRGGGYTF. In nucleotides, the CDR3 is TGTGCCAGCAGCTCAGTACGCGGTGGTGGCTACACCTTC.

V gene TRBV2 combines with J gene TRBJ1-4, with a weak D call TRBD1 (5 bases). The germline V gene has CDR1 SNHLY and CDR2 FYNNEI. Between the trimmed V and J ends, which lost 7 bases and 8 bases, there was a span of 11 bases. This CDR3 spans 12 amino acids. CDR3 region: CASTQQEEKLFF. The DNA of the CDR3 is TGTGCCAGCACCCAACAGGAGGAAAAACTGTTTTTT.

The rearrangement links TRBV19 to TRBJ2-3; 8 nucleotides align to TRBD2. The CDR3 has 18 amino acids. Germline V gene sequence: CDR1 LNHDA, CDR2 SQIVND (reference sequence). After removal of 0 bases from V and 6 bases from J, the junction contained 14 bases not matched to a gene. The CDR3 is CASSIDLRLATTRDTQYF. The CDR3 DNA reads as TGTGCCAGTAGTATAGATCTGAGACTAGCGACTACTCGGGATACGCAGTATTTT.

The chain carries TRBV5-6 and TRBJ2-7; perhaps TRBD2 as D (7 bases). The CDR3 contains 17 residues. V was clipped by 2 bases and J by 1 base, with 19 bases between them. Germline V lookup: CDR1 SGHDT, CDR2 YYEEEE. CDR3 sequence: CASSFRSTGRGSYEQYF. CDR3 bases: TGTGCCAGCAGCTTCCGATCAACAGGGAGGGGTTCCTACGAGCAGTACTTC.

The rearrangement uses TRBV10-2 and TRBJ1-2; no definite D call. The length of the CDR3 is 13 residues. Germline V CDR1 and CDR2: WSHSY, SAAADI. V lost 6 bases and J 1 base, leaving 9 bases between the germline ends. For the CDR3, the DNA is TGCGCCAGCAGGAGGCAGCTTAACTATGGCTACACCTTC. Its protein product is CASRRQLNYGYTF.

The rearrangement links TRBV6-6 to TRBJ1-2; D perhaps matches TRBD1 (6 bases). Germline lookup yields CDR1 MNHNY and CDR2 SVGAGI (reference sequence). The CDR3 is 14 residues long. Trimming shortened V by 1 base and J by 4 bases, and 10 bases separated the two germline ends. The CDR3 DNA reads TGTGCCAGCAGTTACTTCCGGGACACCTATGGCTACACCTTC. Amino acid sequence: CASSYFRDTYGYTF.

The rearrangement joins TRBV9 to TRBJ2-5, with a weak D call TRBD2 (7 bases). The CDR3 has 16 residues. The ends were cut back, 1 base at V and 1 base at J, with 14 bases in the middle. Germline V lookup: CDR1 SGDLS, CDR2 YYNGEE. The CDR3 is CASSVSGGRLQETQYF. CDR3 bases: TGTGCCAGCAGCGTATCCGGGGGGCGCCTCCAAGAGACCCAGTACTTC.

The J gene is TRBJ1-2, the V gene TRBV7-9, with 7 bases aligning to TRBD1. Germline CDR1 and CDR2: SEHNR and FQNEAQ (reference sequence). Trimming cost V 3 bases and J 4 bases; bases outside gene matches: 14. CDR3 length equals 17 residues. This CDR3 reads CASSLAGTGAVSYGYTF. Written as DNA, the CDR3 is TGTGCCAGCAGCTTGGCCGGAACAGGGGCTGTTAGCTATGGCTACACCTTC.

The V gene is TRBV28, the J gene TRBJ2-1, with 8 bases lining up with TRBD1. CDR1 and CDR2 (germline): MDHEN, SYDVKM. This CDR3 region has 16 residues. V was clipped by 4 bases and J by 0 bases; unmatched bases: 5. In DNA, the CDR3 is TGTGCCAGCAGTTCTCCCGGGACAGGCTCCTACAATGAGCAGTTCTTC. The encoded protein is CASSSPGTGSYNEQFF.

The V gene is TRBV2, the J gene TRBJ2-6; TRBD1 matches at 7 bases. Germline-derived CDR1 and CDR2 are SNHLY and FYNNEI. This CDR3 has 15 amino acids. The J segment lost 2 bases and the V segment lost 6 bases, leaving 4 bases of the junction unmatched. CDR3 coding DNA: TGTGCCAGCAGCCCTGACAGGGCTGGGGCCAACGTCCTGACTTTC. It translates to CASSPDRAGANVLTF. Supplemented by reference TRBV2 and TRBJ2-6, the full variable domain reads EPEVTQTPSHQVTQMGQEVILRCVPISNHLYFYWYRQILGQKVEFLVSFYNNEISEKSEIFDDQFSVERPDGSNFTLKIRSTKLEDSAMYFCASSPDRAGANVLTFGAGSRLTVL.

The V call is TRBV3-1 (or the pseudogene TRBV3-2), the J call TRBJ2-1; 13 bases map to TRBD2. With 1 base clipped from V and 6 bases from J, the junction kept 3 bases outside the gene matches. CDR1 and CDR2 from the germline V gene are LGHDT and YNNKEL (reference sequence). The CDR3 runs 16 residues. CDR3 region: CASSQGGTSGVNEQFF. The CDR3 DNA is TGTGCCAGCAGCCAAGGGGGGACTAGCGGGGTCAATGAGCAGTTCTTC.

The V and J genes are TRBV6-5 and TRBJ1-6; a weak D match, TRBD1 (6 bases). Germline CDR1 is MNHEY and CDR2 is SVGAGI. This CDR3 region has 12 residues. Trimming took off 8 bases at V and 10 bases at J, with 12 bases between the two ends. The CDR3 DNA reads TGTGCCAGCCGTAGGGGGTACTCACCCCTCCACTTT. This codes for CASRRGYSPLHF.

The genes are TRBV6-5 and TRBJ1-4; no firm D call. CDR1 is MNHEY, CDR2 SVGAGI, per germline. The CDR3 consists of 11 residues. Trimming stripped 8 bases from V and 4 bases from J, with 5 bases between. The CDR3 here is CASHSNEKLFF. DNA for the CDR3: TGTGCCAGCCACAGTAATGAAAAACTGTTTTTT.

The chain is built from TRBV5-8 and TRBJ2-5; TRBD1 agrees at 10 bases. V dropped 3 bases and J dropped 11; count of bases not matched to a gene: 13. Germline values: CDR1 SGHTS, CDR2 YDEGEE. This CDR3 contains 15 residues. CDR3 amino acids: CASSSDGTGVIVQYF. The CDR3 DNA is TGTGCCAGCAGCTCTGACGGGACAGGGGTTATAGTGCAGTACTTC.